The 9 T cell receptor beta chains below all came from one sample that was sequenced in a study of cytomegalovirus exposure and HLA in healthy donors. PCR involved 60 Vbeta and 13 Jbeta primers. TCRdb's copy holds only in-frame clones and misses some; the assay was immunoSEQ multiplex PCR. The repertoire includes some 130,000 clones, 70% to 85% of them detected once, and more than 4% sits in the top ten. Sequencing was done on a sample of PBMCs. The receptors were gathered from a male donor in good health and CMV-seropositive.

The chain links TRBV30 to TRBJ1-1; the match to TRBD1 covers 11 bases. The germline V gene encodes CDR1 GTSNPN and CDR2 SVGIG (reference sequence). The trim removed 2 bases at V and 8 bases at J, leaving 4 bases unmatched. There are 13 residues in the CDR3. CDR3 sequence reads: CAWSTDRGREAFF. DNA for the CDR3: TGTGCCTGGAGTACGGACAGGGGGCGCGAAGCTTTCTTT. Together with reference TRBV30 and TRBJ1-1, the CDR3 gives the full variable domain: SQTIHQWPATLVQPVGSPLSLECTVEGTSNPNLYWYRQAAGRGLQLLFYSVGIGQISSEVPQNLSASRPQDRQFILSSKKLLLSDSGFYLCAWSTDRGREAFFGQGTRLTVV.

The chain joins TRBV7-2 to TRBJ2-1; 7 bases are a match to TRBD2. The germline gives CDR1 SGHTA, CDR2 FQGNSA. V was clipped by 7 bases and J by 4 bases; unmatched bases: 10. CDR3 size: 15 residues. The CDR3 DNA reads as TGTGCCAGCACCCTTAAGACTAGCCTATACAATGAGCAGTTCTTC. Residues: CASTLKTSLYNEQFF.

This chain joins TRBV28 and TRBJ1-3; 7 bases fit TRBD1. From germline, CDR1 is MDHEN and CDR2 SYDVKM. With V trimmed by 3 bases and J by 2 bases, 7 bases remained unmatched. This CDR3 contains 16 residues. CDR3 coding DNA: TGTGCCAGCAGTTTCACAGGGGCTCTCGCTGGAAACACCATATATTTT. As protein: CASSFTGALAGNTIYF.

For this clone: At one end the junction does not follow the germline gene, possibly because of a read error. The V and J genes are TRBV2 and TRBJ2-4; TRBD1 agrees at 10 bases. Looked up from germline, CDR1 is SNHLY and CDR2 is FYNNEI. The length of the CDR3 is 15 residues. CDR3 DNA: TGTGCCAGCAGTGGACAGGGGGCCCCCAAAAACAGTCAGTACTTC. This translates into CASSGQGAPKNSQYF.

This clone came up a few times. The rearrangement uses TRBV2 and TRBJ1-2; the D is unclear. Germline CDR1 reads SNHLY; CDR2 reads FYNNEI. Trimming cost V 1 base and J 5 bases, with 8 bases left between them. CDR3 length equals 13 residues. The DNA for the CDR3 is TGTGCCAGCAGTGAAGGGCTTCCGTATGGCTACACCTTC. Its protein product is CASSEGLPYGYTF.

Only one count was recorded for this clone. This sequence joins TRBV11-3 and TRBJ2-1; perhaps TRBD2 as D (6 bases). In germline, CDR1 is SGHNT, CDR2 YENEEA. The CDR3 runs to 15 residues. V was cut by 1 base and J by 5 bases, with 12 bases left in between. CDR3 protein: CASSLGGWEDNEQFF. CDR3 nucleotide sequence: TGTGCCAGCAGCTTAGGGGGTTGGGAGGACAATGAGCAGTTCTTC.

This rearrangement joins TRBV4-1 to TRBJ2-2; 7 nucleotides agree with TRBD2. Germline CDR1 reads MGHRA; CDR2 reads YSYEKL. This CDR3 region has 13 residues. V gave up 3 bases and J gave up 5 bases; unmatched junction bases: 0. This chain's CDR3 is CASSHGGTGELFF. In DNA form, the CDR3 reads TGCGCCAGCAGCCACGGGGGGACCGGGGAGCTGTTTTTT.

This clone has just a few counts. This chain connects TRBV11-2 to TRBJ2-5, with 7 positions matching TRBD2. The DNA end is a closer match to TRBJ2-7, so the J assignment may be wrong. The CDR3 spans 14 residues. The germline V gene has CDR1 SGHAT and CDR2 FQNNGV. The CDR3 spells CASSLASGMNEQYF. As DNA, the CDR3 is TGTGCCAGCAGCTTAGCCAGCGGGATGAACGAGCAGTACTTC.

This clone was observed a handful of times. The chain recombines TRBV5-3 with TRBJ1-1; 10 bases are shared with TRBD1. Being an ORF, TRBV5-3 has a function that is uncertain. V was pared by 8 bases and J by 1 base, with 17 bases of the junction left unmatched. The CDR3 is 18 residues long. The CDR3 sequence is CARRSTGTGDLTNTEAFF. The CDR3 coding sequence is TGTGCCAGGAGATCAACCGGGACAGGGGACCTCACGAACACTGAAGCTTTCTTT.